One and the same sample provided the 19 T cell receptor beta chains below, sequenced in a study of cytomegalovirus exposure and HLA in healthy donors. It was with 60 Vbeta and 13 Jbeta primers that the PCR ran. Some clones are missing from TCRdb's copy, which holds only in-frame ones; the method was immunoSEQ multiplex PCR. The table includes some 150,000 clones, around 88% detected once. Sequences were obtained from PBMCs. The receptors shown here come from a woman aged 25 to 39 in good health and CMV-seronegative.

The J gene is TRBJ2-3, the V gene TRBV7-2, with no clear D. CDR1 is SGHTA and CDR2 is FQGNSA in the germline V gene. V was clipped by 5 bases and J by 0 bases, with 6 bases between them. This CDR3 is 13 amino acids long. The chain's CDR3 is CASSPVSTDTQYF. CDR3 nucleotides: TGTGCCAGCAGCCCAGTGAGCACAGATACGCAGTATTTT.

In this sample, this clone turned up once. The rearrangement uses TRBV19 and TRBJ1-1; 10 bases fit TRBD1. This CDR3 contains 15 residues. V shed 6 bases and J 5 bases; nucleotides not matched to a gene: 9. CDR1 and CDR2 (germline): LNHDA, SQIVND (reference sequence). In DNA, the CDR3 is TGTGCCAGTAGGTCTCTGGGACAGGGGAGAACTGAAGCTTTCTTT. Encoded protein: CASRSLGQGRTEAFF.

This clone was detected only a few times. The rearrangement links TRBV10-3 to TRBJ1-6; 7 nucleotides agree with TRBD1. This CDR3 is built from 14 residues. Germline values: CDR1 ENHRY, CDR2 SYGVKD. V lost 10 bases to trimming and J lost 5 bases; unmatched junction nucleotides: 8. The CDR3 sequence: CATSRDSDNSPLHF. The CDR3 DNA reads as TGTGCCACGTCCCGGGACAGTGATAATTCACCCCTCCACTTT.

The CDR3 DNA follows: TGTGCCAGCAGCCCCGGGACAGGCGCACTACTCAACTATGGCTACACCTTC. It is translated as CASSPGTGALLNYGYTF. The V and J genes are TRBV28 and TRBJ1-2, with 8 bases aligning to TRBD1. Trimming cost V 6 bases and J 2 bases; bases outside gene matches: 14. Germline V gives CDR1 MDHEN, CDR2 SYDVKM. The CDR3 is 17 residues long.

This CDR3 is CASSFGSGFGEQYF. The CDR3 region has the DNA TGTGCCAGCAGCTTCGGATCAGGGTTCGGCGAGCAGTACTTC. The chain combines TRBV5-4 with TRBJ2-7, with D perhaps matching TRBD1 (5 bases). Germline CDR1 reads SGHNT; CDR2 reads YYREEE (reference sequence). The V end was cut by 2 bases, the J end by 6 bases, with 15 bases between. CDR3 length: 14 amino acids. Together with reference TRBV5-4 and TRBJ2-7, the CDR3 gives the full variable domain: ETGVTQSPTHLIKTRGQQVTLRCSSQSGHNTVSWYQQALGQGPQFIFQYYREEENGRGNFPPRFSGLQFPNYSSELNVNALELDDSALYLCASSFGSGFGEQYFGPGTRLTVT.

CDR3 sequence: CASSQGPLGLRNQPQHF. The CDR3 DNA is TGCGCCAGCAGCCAAGGGCCGTTGGGCCTACGGAATCAGCCCCAGCATTTT. The V and J genes are TRBV4-1 and TRBJ1-5; D remains unclear. This CDR3 is built from 17 residues. Germline assignment: CDR1 MGHRA and CDR2 YSYEKL. V was trimmed by 1 base and J by 4 bases, leaving 17 bases between them.

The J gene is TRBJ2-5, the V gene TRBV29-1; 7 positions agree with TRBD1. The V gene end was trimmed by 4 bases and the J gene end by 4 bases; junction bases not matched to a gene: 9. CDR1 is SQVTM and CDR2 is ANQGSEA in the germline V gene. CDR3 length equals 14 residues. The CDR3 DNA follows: TGCAGCGTTGGAATAGGGGGCAACAGAGAGACCCAGTACTTC. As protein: CSVGIGGNRETQYF. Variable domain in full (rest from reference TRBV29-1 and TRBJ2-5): SAVISQKPSRDICQRGTSLTIQCQVDSQVTMMFWYRQQPGQSLTLIATANQGSEATYESGFVIDKFPISRPNLTFSTLTVSNMSPEDSSIYLCSVGIGGNRETQYFGPGTRLLVL.

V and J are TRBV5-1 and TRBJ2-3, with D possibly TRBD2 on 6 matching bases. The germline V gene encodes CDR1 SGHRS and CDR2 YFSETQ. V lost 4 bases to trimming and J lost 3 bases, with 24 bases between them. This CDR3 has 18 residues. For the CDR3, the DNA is TGCGCCAGCAGCCCCCCGGGAGAGGGACGATATCCAACAGATACGCAGTATTTT. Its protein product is CASSPPGEGRYPTDTQYF.

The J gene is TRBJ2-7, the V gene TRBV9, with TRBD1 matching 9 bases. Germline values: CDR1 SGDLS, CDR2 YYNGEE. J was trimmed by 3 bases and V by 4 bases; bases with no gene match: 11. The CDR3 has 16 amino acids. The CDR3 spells CASSLGSGQGLYEQYF. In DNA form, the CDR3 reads TGTGCCAGCAGCCTGGGGTCGGGACAGGGACTCTACGAGCAGTACTTC.

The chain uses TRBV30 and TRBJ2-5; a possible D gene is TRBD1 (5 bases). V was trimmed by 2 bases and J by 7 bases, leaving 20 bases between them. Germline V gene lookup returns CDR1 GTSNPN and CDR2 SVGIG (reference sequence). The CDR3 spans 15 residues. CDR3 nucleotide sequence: TGTGCCTGGAGTAGGTCAGGACAAAGTACCGGGACCCAGTACTTC. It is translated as CAWSRSGQSTGTQYF.

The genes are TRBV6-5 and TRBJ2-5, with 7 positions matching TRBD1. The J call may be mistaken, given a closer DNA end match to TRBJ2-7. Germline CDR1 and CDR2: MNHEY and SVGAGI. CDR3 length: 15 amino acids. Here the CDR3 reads CASSSLWRQGVEQYF. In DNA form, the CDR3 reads TGTGCCAGCAGTTCCCTTTGGAGACAGGGAGTCGAGCAGTACTTC.

The CDR3 coding sequence is TGTGCCAGCTCACCCCCGACAGGGGATCGTTCACCCCTCCACTTT. This translates into CASSPPTGDRSPLHF. The chain uses TRBV18 and TRBJ1-6; 8 bases align to TRBD1. The CDR3 contains 15 residues. CDR1 is KGHSH, CDR2 LQKENI, per germline. Germline trimming cut 3 bases from V and 9 bases from J; bases unmatched to any gene: 7.

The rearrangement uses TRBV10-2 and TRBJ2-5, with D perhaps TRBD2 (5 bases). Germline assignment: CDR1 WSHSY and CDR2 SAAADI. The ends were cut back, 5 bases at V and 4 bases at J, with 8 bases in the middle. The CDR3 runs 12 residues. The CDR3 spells CASSRETETQYF. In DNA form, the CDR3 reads TGCGCCAGCAGTAGGGAGACAGAGACCCAGTACTTC.

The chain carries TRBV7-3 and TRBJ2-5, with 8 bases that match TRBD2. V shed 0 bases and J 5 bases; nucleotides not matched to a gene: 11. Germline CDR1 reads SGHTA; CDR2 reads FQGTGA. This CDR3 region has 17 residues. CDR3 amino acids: CASSLTGRGALGETQYF. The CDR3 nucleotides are TGTGCCAGCAGCTTAACGGGGCGGGGGGCGCTGGGGGAGACCCAGTACTTC.

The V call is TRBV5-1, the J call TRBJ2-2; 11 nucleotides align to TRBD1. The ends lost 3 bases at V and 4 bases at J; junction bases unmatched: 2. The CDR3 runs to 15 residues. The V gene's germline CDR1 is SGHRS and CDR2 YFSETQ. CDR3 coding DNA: TGCGCCAGCAGCTGGGGGACAGGGGGCACCGGGGAGCTGTTTTTT. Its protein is CASSWGTGGTGELFF.

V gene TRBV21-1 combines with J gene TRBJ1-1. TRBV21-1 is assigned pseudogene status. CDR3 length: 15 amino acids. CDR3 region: CASSKTEGLNTEAFF. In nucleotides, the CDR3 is TGTGCCAGCAGCAAAACGGAGGGCTTGAACACTGAAGCTTTCTTT.

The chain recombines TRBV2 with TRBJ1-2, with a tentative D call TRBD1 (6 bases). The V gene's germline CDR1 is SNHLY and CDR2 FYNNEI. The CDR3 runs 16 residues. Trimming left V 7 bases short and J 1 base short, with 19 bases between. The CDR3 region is CASTPGGQGGNYGYTF. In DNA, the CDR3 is TGTGCCAGCACCCCGGGGGGGCAGGGAGGTAACTATGGCTACACCTTC.

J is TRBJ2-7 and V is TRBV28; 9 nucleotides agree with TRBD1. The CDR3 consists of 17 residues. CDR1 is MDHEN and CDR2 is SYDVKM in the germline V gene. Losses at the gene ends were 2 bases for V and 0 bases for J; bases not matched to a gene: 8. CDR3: CASSLPAEGQGSYEQYF. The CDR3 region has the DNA TGTGCCAGCAGTTTACCTGCAGAGGGACAGGGCTCCTACGAGCAGTACTTC.

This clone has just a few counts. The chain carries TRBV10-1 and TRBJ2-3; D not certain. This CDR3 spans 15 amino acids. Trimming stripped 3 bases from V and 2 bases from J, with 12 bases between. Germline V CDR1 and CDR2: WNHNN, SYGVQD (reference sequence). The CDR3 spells CASSDRTKPTDTQYF. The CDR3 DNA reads TGCGCCAGCAGTGATAGAACCAAGCCCACAGATACGCAGTATTTT.